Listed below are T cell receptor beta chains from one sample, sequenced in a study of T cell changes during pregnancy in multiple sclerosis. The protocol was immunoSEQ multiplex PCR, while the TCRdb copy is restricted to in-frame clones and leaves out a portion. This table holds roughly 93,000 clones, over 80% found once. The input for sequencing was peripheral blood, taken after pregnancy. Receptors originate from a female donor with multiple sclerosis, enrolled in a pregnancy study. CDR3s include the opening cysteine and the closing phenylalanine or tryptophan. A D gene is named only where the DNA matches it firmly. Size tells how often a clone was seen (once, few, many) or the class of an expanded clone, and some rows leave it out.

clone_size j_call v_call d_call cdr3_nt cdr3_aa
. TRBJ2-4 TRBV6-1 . TGTGCCAGCGCGCGGAACATTCAGTACTTC CASARNIQYF
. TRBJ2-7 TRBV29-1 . TGCAGCGTTGGGCGGGGCTACGAGCAGTACTTC CSVGRGYEQYF
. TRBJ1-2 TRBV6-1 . TGTGCCAGCAGTGAATCCATGTCCATTCCTAGTGGCTACACCTTC CASSESMSIPSGYTF
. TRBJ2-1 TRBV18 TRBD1 TGTGCCAGCTCACCACTCCAGGGGGTTAACAATGAGCAGTTCTTC CASSPLQGVNNEQFF
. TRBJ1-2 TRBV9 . TGTGCCAGCAGCCGAACGCCCGGTTATGGCTACACCTTC CASSRTPGYGYTF
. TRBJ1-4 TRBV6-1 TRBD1 TGTGCCAGCAGGGCAAGGACAGGGGGGGAAAAACTGTTTTTT CASRARTGGEKLFF
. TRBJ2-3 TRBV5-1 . TGCGCCAGCAGCTTTGGCAATACGCAGTATTTT CASSFGNTQYF
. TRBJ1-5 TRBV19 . TGTGCCAGTAGTATCCGGCCCGTAGACGGGGATCAGCCCCAGCATTTT CASSIRPVDGDQPQHF
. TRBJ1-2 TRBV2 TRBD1 TGTGCCAGCAGTGATTTGAACAGGGGGATCGGCGGCTACACCTTC CASSDLNRGIGGYTF
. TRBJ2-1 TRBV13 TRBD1 TGTGCCAGCAGCTTTCTCATGGACAGGGGAAAGGGTCGGCAGTTCTTC CASSFLMDRGKGRQFF
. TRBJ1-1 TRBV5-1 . TGCGCCAGCAGCTCCCAAATGGGGGGGGGCAGAGAAGCTTTCTTT CASSSQMGGGREAFF
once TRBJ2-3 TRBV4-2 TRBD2 TGTGCCAGCAGCCCAGGGACTAGCGGTTTCTCAGATACGCAGTATTTT CASSPGTSGFSDTQYF
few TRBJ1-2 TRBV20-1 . TGCACCGCCCAGGGATTGGAGGGCTACACCTTC CTAQGLEGYTF
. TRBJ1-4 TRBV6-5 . TGTGCCAGCAGTTACAGGGACACGGGGCAAGGTGAAAAACTGTTTTTT CASSYRDTGQGEKLFF
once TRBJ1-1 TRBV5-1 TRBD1 TGCGCCAGCAGCGTGGGACAGGGGAACACTGAAGCTTTCTTT CASSVGQGNTEAFF
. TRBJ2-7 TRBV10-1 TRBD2 TGCGCCAGCAGTGAGTCGGGAAGCGGGAGTAGTGAGCAGTACTTC CASSESGSGSSEQYF
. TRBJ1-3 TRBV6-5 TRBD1 TGTGCCAGCAGTTACTCGGGGGACAGGAGAAACACCATATATTTT CASSYSGDRRNTIYF
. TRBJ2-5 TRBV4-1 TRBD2 TGCGCCAGCAGCCAAGGCAGGGAGGGGCAAGAGACCCAGTACTTC CASSQGREGQETQYF
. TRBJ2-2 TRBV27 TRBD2 TGTGCCAGCAGTTGGGATACTAGCGGCGTCGGGACCGGGGAGCTGTTTTTT CASSWDTSGVGTGELFF
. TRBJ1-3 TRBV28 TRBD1 TGTGCCAGCAGTTCCATAGGACAGGATGGAAACACCATATATTTT CASSSIGQDGNTIYF
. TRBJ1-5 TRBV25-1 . TGTGCCAGCAGTGAATACGGGGGTTCCCAGCATTTT CASSEYGGSQHF
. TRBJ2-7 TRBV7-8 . TGTGCCAGCAGCTTAGCCCTGTCTCGGGACGAGCAGTACTTC CASSLALSRDEQYF
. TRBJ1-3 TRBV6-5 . TGTGCCAGCACTCATGGGGGGGCAGGGAGGGACACCATATATTTT CASTHGGAGRDTIYF
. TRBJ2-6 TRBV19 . TGTGCCAGTCAACTACGAACCTCTGGGGCCAACGTCCTGACTTTC CASQLRTSGANVLTF
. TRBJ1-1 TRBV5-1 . TGCGCCAGCAGCTTGAGGGGTAGGAACACTGAAGCTTTCTTT CASSLRGRNTEAFF
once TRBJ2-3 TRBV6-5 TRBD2 TGTGCCAGCAGTTACCTAGCGGGAGGACAAGATACGCAGTATTTT CASSYLAGGQDTQYF
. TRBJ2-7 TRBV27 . TGTGCCAGCAGCTCCTCGACATTTTACGAGCAGTACTTC CASSSSTFYEQYF
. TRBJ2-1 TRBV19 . TGTGCCACACTAGCTTTCGGGGGAAATGAGCAGTTCTTC CATLAFGGNEQFF
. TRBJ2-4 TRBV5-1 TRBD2 TGCGCCAGCAGCTTGGGGGGGGGTAGAGAGTACTTC CASSLGGGREYF
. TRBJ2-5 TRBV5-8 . TGTGCCAGCAGCTTGGACGTCAGGGTAGAGACCCAGTACTTC CASSLDVRVETQYF
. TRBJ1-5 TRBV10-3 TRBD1 TGTGCCATCAGTGAGTTCTTAACACTGGACAGGAGAAATCAGCCCCAGCATTTT CAISEFLTLDRRNQPQHF
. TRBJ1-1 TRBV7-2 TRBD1 TGTGCCAGCAGCTTATTTCCTGGACAGGACACTGAAGCTTTCTTT CASSLFPGQDTEAFF
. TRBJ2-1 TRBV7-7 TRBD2 TGTGCCAGCAGCTTAGGACTAGCACCCTACAATGAGCAGTTCTTC CASSLGLAPYNEQFF
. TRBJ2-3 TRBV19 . TGTGCCAGTAGTTCGAGGAGCATCACAGATACGCAGTATTTT CASSSRSITDTQYF
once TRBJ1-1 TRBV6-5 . TGTGCCAGCACGGACAGCACAACAGGTGAAGCTTTCTTT CASTDSTTGEAFF
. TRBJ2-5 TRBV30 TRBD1 TGTGCCTGGACTTCCGGCAGGGGGAATCAAGAGACCCAGTACTTC CAWTSGRGNQETQYF
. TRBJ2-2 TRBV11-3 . TGTGCCAGCAGCCATTACAGGGAGACCGGGGAGCTGTTTTTT CASSHYRETGELFF
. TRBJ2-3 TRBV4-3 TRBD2 TGCGCCAGCAGCCAGGGACTAGCGGGGGGGCCTATAGATACGCAGTATTTT CASSQGLAGGPIDTQYF
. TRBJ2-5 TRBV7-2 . TGTGCCAGCAGCTTTGGCTTACAAGAGACCCAGTACTTC CASSFGLQETQYF
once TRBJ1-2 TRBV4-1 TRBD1 TGCGCCAGCAGCCAATCGGACAGGGCCCACTATGGCTACACCTTC CASSQSDRAHYGYTF
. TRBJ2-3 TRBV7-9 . TGTGCCAGCAGTACACTACAGGGCACAGATACGCAGTATTTT CASSTLQGTDTQYF
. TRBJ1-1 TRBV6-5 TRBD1 TGTGCCAGCAGCCCGGGACAGGCAACTGAAGCTTTCTTT CASSPGQATEAFF
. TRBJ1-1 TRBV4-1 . TGCGCCAGCAGCCAAGAGGATCGACAGAACACTGAAGCTTTCTTT CASSQEDRQNTEAFF
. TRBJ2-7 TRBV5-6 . TGTGCCAGCAGCCGACTAGACTACGAGCAGTACTTC CASSRLDYEQYF
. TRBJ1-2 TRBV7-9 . TGTGCCACCGAAGGAAACGGGTTATTGGGCTACACCTTC CATEGNGLLGYTF
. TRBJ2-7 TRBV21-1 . TGTGCCAGCACCGGGACAGGGACCTACGAGCAGTACTTC CASTGTGTYEQYF
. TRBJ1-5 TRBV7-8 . TGTGCCAGCAGAAGAAGTCTGGGCGAGAGCAATCAGCCCCAGCATTTT CASRRSLGESNQPQHF
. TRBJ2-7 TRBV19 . TGTGCCAGTAATGGAGGGAACCACGAGCAGTACTTC CASNGGNHEQYF